Listed below are T cell receptor beta chains from one sample, sequenced in a study of PD-1 blockade in classical Hodgkin lymphoma. Data came from immunoSEQ multiplex PCR; TCRdb stores just in-frame clones and leaves some out. The sample lists about 90,000 clones, about nine tenths occurring once. Material: peripheral blood mononuclear cells (PBMCs), obtained before the fourth cycle of nivolumab. These TCRs come from a human donor with classical Hodgkin lymphoma. CDR3s include the opening cysteine and the closing phenylalanine or tryptophan. Fields, in order: D gene, V gene, clone size, J gene, CDR3 DNA, CDR3 protein. The D gene is left open where the match is weak. Clone size is stated in some rows and not others, as once, few, many or a class when expanded.

d_gene: .
v_gene: TRBV6-1
abundance: once
j_gene: TRBJ2-4
CDR3nt: TGTGCCAGCAGTGCGTTTCCAAGGACCCCCGGGAACATTCAGTACTTC
CDR3aa: CASSAFPRTPGNIQYF

d_gene: TRBD1
v_gene: TRBV4-3
abundance: .
j_gene: TRBJ2-2
CDR3nt: TGCGCCAGCAGCCACGGGACAGGGTACACCGGGGAGCTGTTTTTT
CDR3aa: CASSHGTGYTGELFF

d_gene: TRBD1
v_gene: TRBV6-6
abundance: .
j_gene: TRBJ1-2
CDR3nt: TGTGCCAGCAGCCGCGGGACAGGGGGAACCTATGGCTACACCTTC
CDR3aa: CASSRGTGGTYGYTF

d_gene: .
v_gene: TRBV7-9
abundance: .
j_gene: TRBJ1-2
CDR3nt: TGTGCCAGCAGCCTGACAGGCGAGGGTATCTATGGCTACACCTTC
CDR3aa: CASSLTGEGIYGYTF

d_gene: .
v_gene: TRBV7-2
abundance: .
j_gene: TRBJ2-6
CDR3nt: TGTGCCAGCAGCCCAGGGCGGGCTGGGGCCAACGTCCTGACTTTC
CDR3aa: CASSPGRAGANVLTF

d_gene: .
v_gene: TRBV18
abundance: .
j_gene: TRBJ1-1
CDR3nt: TGTGCCAGCTGGGGGCCAAACACTGAAGCTTTCTTT
CDR3aa: CASWGPNTEAFF

d_gene: .
v_gene: TRBV2
abundance: .
j_gene: TRBJ2-4
CDR3nt: TGTGCCAGCAAAATAGGGATCCTAGCCAAAAACATTCAGTACTTC
CDR3aa: CASKIGILAKNIQYF

d_gene: .
v_gene: TRBV5-1
abundance: once
j_gene: TRBJ1-2
CDR3nt: TGCGCCAGCAGCGAACAGGGAGGGAACTATGGCTACACCTTC
CDR3aa: CASSEQGGNYGYTF

d_gene: TRBD1
v_gene: TRBV11-2
abundance: .
j_gene: TRBJ1-4
CDR3nt: TGTGCCAGCAGCTTAGGGACACAGGGGGCGGGGGAAAAACTGTTTTTT
CDR3aa: CASSLGTQGAGEKLFF

d_gene: TRBD2
v_gene: TRBV4-1
abundance: .
j_gene: TRBJ2-4
CDR3nt: TGCGCCAGCAGCCAAGATAGCGGGGGGTTAGCCAAAAACATTCAGTACTTC
CDR3aa: CASSQDSGGLAKNIQYF

d_gene: .
v_gene: TRBV11-1
abundance: .
j_gene: TRBJ2-7
CDR3nt: TGTGCCAGCAGCTTCGAACTGACGACAGTCTCCTACGAGCAGTACTTC
CDR3aa: CASSFELTTVSYEQYF

d_gene: .
v_gene: TRBV5-1
abundance: .
j_gene: TRBJ1-6
CDR3nt: TGCGCCAGCAGCTTGAACAATGCGGATTCACCCCTCCACTTT
CDR3aa: CASSLNNADSPLHF

d_gene: .
v_gene: TRBV30
abundance: .
j_gene: TRBJ1-5
CDR3nt: TGTGCCTGGACCTCAGGGACGAATCAGCCCCAGCATTTC
CDR3aa: CAWTSGTNQPQHF

d_gene: .
v_gene: TRBV19
abundance: .
j_gene: TRBJ1-1
CDR3nt: TGTGCCACTACTACAGTTACATCGTCGGGGAACACTGAAGCTTTCTTT
CDR3aa: CATTTVTSSGNTEAFF

d_gene: TRBD2
v_gene: TRBV2
abundance: .
j_gene: TRBJ2-1
CDR3nt: TGTGCCAGCAGTGAAGGACTAGCGGGGCCCCATAAGCAGTTCTTC
CDR3aa: CASSEGLAGPHKQFF

d_gene: TRBD2
v_gene: TRBV6-5
abundance: .
j_gene: TRBJ2-7
CDR3nt: TGTGCCAGCAGTCGGACTAGCGGGGCGGCCTACGAGCAGTACTTC
CDR3aa: CASSRTSGAAYEQYF

d_gene: .
v_gene: TRBV29-1
abundance: .
j_gene: TRBJ1-2
CDR3nt: TGCAGCGCCCTTTCGACACCCAGCGATAACTATGGCTACACCTTC
CDR3aa: CSALSTPSDNYGYTF

d_gene: .
v_gene: TRBV10-3
abundance: .
j_gene: TRBJ2-3
CDR3nt: TGTGCCATCAGTCCGGGACTGGAGCGTTTGTATACGCAGTATTTT
CDR3aa: CAISPGLERLYTQYF

d_gene: .
v_gene: TRBV7-9
abundance: .
j_gene: TRBJ2-7
CDR3nt: TGTGCCAGCAGCGATGAGGGGACGGCAGCCTACGAGCAGTACTTC
CDR3aa: CASSDEGTAAYEQYF

d_gene: TRBD1
v_gene: TRBV7-6
abundance: .
j_gene: TRBJ1-6
CDR3nt: TGTGCCAGCAGCGCCGGACAGGGCCATAATTCACCCCTCCACTTT
CDR3aa: CASSAGQGHNSPLHF

d_gene: .
v_gene: TRBV6-5
abundance: .
j_gene: TRBJ2-7
CDR3nt: TGTGCCAGCAGTTACCGGGACTCCTCCTACGAGCAGTACTTC
CDR3aa: CASSYRDSSYEQYF

d_gene: .
v_gene: TRBV13
abundance: .
j_gene: TRBJ2-1
CDR3nt: TGTGCCAGCAGTCGATCGGGACGCCAATTCAATGAGCAGTTCTTC
CDR3aa: CASSRSGRQFNEQFF

d_gene: .
v_gene: TRBV6-5
abundance: few
j_gene: TRBJ1-1
CDR3nt: TGTGCCAGCTCAACACCAGGTGGCACTGAAGCTTTCTTT
CDR3aa: CASSTPGGTEAFF

d_gene: .
v_gene: TRBV5-4
abundance: .
j_gene: TRBJ2-2
CDR3nt: TGTGCCAGCAGCTTGAACCAGGGCCGGAACACCGGGGAGCTGTTTTTT
CDR3aa: CASSLNQGRNTGELFF

d_gene: .
v_gene: TRBV9
abundance: .
j_gene: TRBJ1-3
CDR3nt: TGTGCCAGCAGCGCCTCAGATATCTCTGGAAACACCATATATTTT
CDR3aa: CASSASDISGNTIYF

d_gene: .
v_gene: TRBV9
abundance: once
j_gene: TRBJ2-5
CDR3nt: TGTGCCAGCAGCGTAGCCGGACGCCAAGAGACCCAGTACTTC
CDR3aa: CASSVAGRQETQYF

d_gene: TRBD1
v_gene: TRBV7-6
abundance: .
j_gene: TRBJ2-3
CDR3nt: TGTGCCAGCAGCTGGCCCCGGGACAGGGACCGCACAGATACGCAGTATTTT
CDR3aa: CASSWPRDRDRTDTQYF

d_gene: TRBD2
v_gene: TRBV27
abundance: .
j_gene: TRBJ2-1
CDR3nt: TGTGCCAGCAGTTACTGGACTAGCGAGACGACCTACAATGAGCAGTTCTTC
CDR3aa: CASSYWTSETTYNEQFF

d_gene: .
v_gene: TRBV28
abundance: .
j_gene: TRBJ1-5
CDR3nt: TGTGCCAGCAGTTTATATGGAGGGCTAGGGATTCGGCCCCAGCATTTT
CDR3aa: CASSLYGGLGIRPQHF

d_gene: .
v_gene: TRBV7-9
abundance: .
j_gene: TRBJ2-2
CDR3nt: TGTGCCAGCAGCCTAGACGTCCGCGGGGAGCTGTTTTTT
CDR3aa: CASSLDVRGELFF

d_gene: .
v_gene: TRBV7-6
abundance: .
j_gene: TRBJ2-7
CDR3nt: TGTGCCAGCAGCTTAGACGGACAGAGCTCCTACGAGCAGTACTTC
CDR3aa: CASSLDGQSSYEQYF

d_gene: .
v_gene: TRBV7-9
abundance: .
j_gene: TRBJ1-2
CDR3nt: TGTGCCAGCACCTTTAGGGCAGGTTCTAACTATGGCTACACCTTC
CDR3aa: CASTFRAGSNYGYTF

d_gene: TRBD1
v_gene: TRBV10-1
abundance: .
j_gene: TRBJ1-1
CDR3nt: TGCGCCAGCAGTGTCACCGGGACAGGGGGCACTGAAGCTTTCTTT
CDR3aa: CASSVTGTGGTEAFF

d_gene: .
v_gene: TRBV20-1
abundance: .
j_gene: TRBJ2-7
CDR3nt: TGCAGTGCTAGAGAGACCTACGAGCAGTACTTC
CDR3aa: CSARETYEQYF

d_gene: .
v_gene: TRBV7-6
abundance: .
j_gene: TRBJ2-1
CDR3nt: TGTGCCAGCTCAAGGGGGGAAAAATACAATGAGCAGTTCTTC
CDR3aa: CASSRGEKYNEQFF

d_gene: .
v_gene: TRBV5-6
abundance: .
j_gene: TRBJ2-5
CDR3nt: TGTGCCAGCAGCTTGGGTCTAGGAGTAGGGGAGACCCAGTACTTC
CDR3aa: CASSLGLGVGETQYF

d_gene: TRBD1
v_gene: TRBV5-1
abundance: .
j_gene: TRBJ1-1
CDR3nt: TGCGCCAGCAGCTTGGCCGGGGACAGGGAGACTGAAGCTTTCTTT
CDR3aa: CASSLAGDRETEAFF

d_gene: .
v_gene: TRBV28
abundance: .
j_gene: TRBJ2-7
CDR3nt: TGTGCCAGCAGTTTCTTTTTTCGGCAGAAAAATACCTACGAGCAGTACTTC
CDR3aa: CASSFFFRQKNTYEQYF

d_gene: .
v_gene: TRBV7-9
abundance: .
j_gene: TRBJ1-1
CDR3nt: TGTGCCAGCAGCTGGGGTTGGGCCCGGGGCACTGAAGCTTTCTTT
CDR3aa: CASSWGWARGTEAFF

d_gene: .
v_gene: TRBV10-3
abundance: .
j_gene: TRBJ2-5
CDR3nt: TGTGCCATCAGTGTGGGAGACTCGTACCAAGAGACCCAGTACTTC
CDR3aa: CAISVGDSYQETQYF

d_gene: .
v_gene: TRBV7-3
abundance: .
j_gene: TRBJ2-5
CDR3nt: TGTGCCAGCAGCTTAAATTCGGCCATCGGAGAGACCCAGTACTTC
CDR3aa: CASSLNSAIGETQYF

d_gene: .
v_gene: TRBV19
abundance: .
j_gene: TRBJ2-7
CDR3nt: TGTGCCAGTAGTATAGGTCTTGGCCAGAACTACGAGCAGTACTTC
CDR3aa: CASSIGLGQNYEQYF

d_gene: TRBD1
v_gene: TRBV7-2
abundance: few
j_gene: TRBJ1-6
CDR3nt: TGTGCCAGCAGCACCCGACAGGGGCGAAATTCACCCCTCCACTTT
CDR3aa: CASSTRQGRNSPLHF

d_gene: .
v_gene: TRBV7-9
abundance: .
j_gene: TRBJ1-4
CDR3nt: TGTGCCAGCAGCCATGAGGCGGGACATAATGAAAAACTGTTTTTT
CDR3aa: CASSHEAGHNEKLFF

d_gene: .
v_gene: TRBV7-6
abundance: .
j_gene: TRBJ1-3
CDR3nt: TGTGCCAGCAGCTTAGTTTGGGGGGGCGCTGGAAACACCATATATTTT
CDR3aa: CASSLVWGGAGNTIYF

d_gene: .
v_gene: TRBV5-5
abundance: .
j_gene: TRBJ1-6
CDR3nt: TGTGCCGTCCGTATCTTCGCTTCACCCCTCCACTTT
CDR3aa: CAVRIFASPLHF

d_gene: TRBD1
v_gene: TRBV7-3
abundance: few
j_gene: TRBJ1-2
CDR3nt: TGTGCCAGCAGCAACCGGGACAGGGTCACAGGCTACACCTTC
CDR3aa: CASSNRDRVTGYTF

d_gene: .
v_gene: TRBV20-1
abundance: .
j_gene: TRBJ1-1
CDR3nt: TGCAGTGCCCAAGCGAGAGAAGCTTTCTTT
CDR3aa: CSAQAREAFF

d_gene: .
v_gene: TRBV5-6
abundance: .
j_gene: TRBJ2-1
CDR3nt: TGTGCCAGCAGCTTCGGGACTTTAAGGGCTCATGAGCAGTTCTTC
CDR3aa: CASSFGTLRAHEQFF

d_gene: TRBD1
v_gene: TRBV19
abundance: few
j_gene: TRBJ1-1
CDR3nt: TGTGCCGCAGTCGGGGACAGGGGAAGGGCGAACACTGAAGCTTTCTTT
CDR3aa: CAAVGDRGRANTEAFF

d_gene: .
v_gene: TRBV7-2
abundance: .
j_gene: TRBJ1-5
CDR3nt: TGTGCCAGCAGCTTAGGATTTGGTTCAGGGAAGGATACGCAGCCCCAGCATTTT
CDR3aa: CASSLGFGSGKDTQPQHF

d_gene: TRBD1
v_gene: TRBV2
abundance: .
j_gene: TRBJ2-3
CDR3nt: TGTGCCAGCAAGTGGCAGGGGGTAACAGATACGCAGTATTTT
CDR3aa: CASKWQGVTDTQYF

d_gene: .
v_gene: TRBV7-3
abundance: .
j_gene: TRBJ2-1
CDR3nt: TGTGCCAGCAGCTTAAGCGGGGCCAGTGAGCAGTTCTTC
CDR3aa: CASSLSGASEQFF

d_gene: TRBD2
v_gene: TRBV5-4
abundance: .
j_gene: TRBJ2-5
CDR3nt: TGTGCCAGCAGCCCACTAGCGGGCCTGCAAGAGACCCAGTACTTC
CDR3aa: CASSPLAGLQETQYF

d_gene: TRBD1
v_gene: TRBV19
abundance: .
j_gene: TRBJ1-5
CDR3nt: TGTGCCAGTAACTCAGGGGGCTTCTATCAGCCCCAGCATTTT
CDR3aa: CASNSGGFYQPQHF